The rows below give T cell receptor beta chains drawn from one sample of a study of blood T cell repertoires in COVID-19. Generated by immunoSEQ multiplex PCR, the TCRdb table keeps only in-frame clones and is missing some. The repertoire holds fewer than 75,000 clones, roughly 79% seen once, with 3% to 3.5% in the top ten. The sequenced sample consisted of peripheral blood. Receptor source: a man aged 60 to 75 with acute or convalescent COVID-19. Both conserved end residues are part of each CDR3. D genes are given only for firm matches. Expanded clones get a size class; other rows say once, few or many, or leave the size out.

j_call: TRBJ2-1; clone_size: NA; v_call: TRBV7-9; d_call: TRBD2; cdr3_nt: TGTGCCAGCAGCCCATGGACTAGCGGGGCTTTTTACAATGAGCAGTTCTTC; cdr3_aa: CASSPWTSGAFYNEQFF
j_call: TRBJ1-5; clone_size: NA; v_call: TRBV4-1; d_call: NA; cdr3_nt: TGCGCCAGCAGCCAAATTATAGATCAGCCCCAGCATTTT; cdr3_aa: CASSQIIDQPQHF
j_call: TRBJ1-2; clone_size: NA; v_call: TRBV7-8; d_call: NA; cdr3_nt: TGTGCCAGCAGCTTAAGATTAGGGCAGGGAGGTCACAACTATGGCTACACCTTC; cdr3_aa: CASSLRLGQGGHNYGYTF
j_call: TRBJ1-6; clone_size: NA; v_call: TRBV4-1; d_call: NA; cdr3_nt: TGCGCCAGCAGCCAAGTTACCAATGCGTCACCCCTCCACTTT; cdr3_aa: CASSQVTNASPLHF
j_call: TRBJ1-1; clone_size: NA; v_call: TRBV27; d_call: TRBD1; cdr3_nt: TGTGCCAGCAGTCTAGGGGGCCAGAACACTGAAGCTTTCTTT; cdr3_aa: CASSLGGQNTEAFF
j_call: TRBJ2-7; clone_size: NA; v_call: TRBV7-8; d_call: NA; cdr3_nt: TGTGCCAGCAGCAAATCCCCCTACTACGAGCAGTACTTC; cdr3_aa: CASSKSPYYEQYF
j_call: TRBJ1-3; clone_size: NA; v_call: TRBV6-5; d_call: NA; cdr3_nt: TGTGCCAGCGAGCAAGGAAACACCATATATTTT; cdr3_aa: CASEQGNTIYF
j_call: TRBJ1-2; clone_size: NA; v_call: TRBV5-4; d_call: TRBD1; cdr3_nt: TGTGCCAGCAGCCAGCGGGACAGGCCAAGCTATGGCTACACCTTC; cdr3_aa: CASSQRDRPSYGYTF
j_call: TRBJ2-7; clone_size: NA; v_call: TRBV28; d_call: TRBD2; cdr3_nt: TGTGCCAGCACCCCCGGGGGGGGCGGGGGAACCTACGAGCAGTACTTC; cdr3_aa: CASTPGGGGGTYEQYF
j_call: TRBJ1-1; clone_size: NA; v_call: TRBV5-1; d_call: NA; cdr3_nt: TGCGCCAGCAGCTTTGGGCTGAACACTGAAGCTTTCTTT; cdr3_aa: CASSFGLNTEAFF
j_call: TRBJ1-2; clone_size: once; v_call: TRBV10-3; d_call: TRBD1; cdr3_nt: TGTGCCATCGGACAGGGGGGGATCTATGGCTACACCTTC; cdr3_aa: CAIGQGGIYGYTF
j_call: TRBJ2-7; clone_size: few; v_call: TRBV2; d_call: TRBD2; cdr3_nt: TGTGCCAGCACAGCTGGGGGGGATTTAAACTCCTACGAGCAGTACTTC; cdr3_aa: CASTAGGDLNSYEQYF
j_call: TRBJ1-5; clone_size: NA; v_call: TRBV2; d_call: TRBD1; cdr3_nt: TGTGCCAGCAGTCTAGGGACAGTAAGCAATCAGCCCCAGCATTTT; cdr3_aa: CASSLGTVSNQPQHF
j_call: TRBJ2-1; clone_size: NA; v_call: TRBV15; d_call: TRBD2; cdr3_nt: TGTGCCACCAGCCCCCCCCGGGGTAGCGGGGGTCTACGTGAGCAGTTCTTC; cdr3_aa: CATSPPRGSGGLREQFF
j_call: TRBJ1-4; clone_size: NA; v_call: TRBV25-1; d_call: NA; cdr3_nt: TGTGCCAGCGGGGCTGACTTTAATGAAAAACTGTTTTTT; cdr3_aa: CASGADFNEKLFF
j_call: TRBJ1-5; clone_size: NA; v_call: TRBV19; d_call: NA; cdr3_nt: TGTGCCAGTAACCCATTGGGGGAGGAGGGTCAGCCCCAGCATTTT; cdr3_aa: CASNPLGEEGQPQHF
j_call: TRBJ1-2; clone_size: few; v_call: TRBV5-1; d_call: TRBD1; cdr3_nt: TGCGCCAGCAGCTTGGCCAAGGGGACAGGTATTTATGGCTACACCTTC; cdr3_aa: CASSLAKGTGIYGYTF
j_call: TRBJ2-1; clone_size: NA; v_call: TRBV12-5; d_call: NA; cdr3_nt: TGTGCTAGTGGTTTAGGGGGGGCCCTCAATGAGCAGTTCTTC; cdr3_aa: CASGLGGALNEQFF
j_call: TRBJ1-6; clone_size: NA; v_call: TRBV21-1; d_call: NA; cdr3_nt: TGTGCCAGCAGCACCCCCCGGACAGGGCGAGATTCACCCCTCCACTTT; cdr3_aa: CASSTPRTGRDSPLHF
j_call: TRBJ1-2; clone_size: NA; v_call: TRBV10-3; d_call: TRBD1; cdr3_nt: TGTGCCATCACCGCCGGGACAGGGAACTATGGCTACACCTTC; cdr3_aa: CAITAGTGNYGYTF